The 27 T cell receptor beta chains below come from one sample, sequenced in a study of lymphopenia after photon versus proton radiotherapy (dated by TCRdb to the late 2010s). Libraries were prepared through the immunoSEQ multiplex PCR assay. The source is immuneACCESS, and TCRdb retained only in-frame sequences with V and J called. Part of the clones is not carried over; for the studies checked, unresolved V genes explain less than half of this, and the remainder is unexplained. A total of fewer than 35,000 clones appear in this sample, approximately 92% of them only once. The top ten clones comprise around 6.7% of the sample. Specimen: peripheral blood, collected from a patient treated with proton-based radiotherapy. These receptors were taken from a woman aged 70-85 years with pancreatic cancer. Some clones in this sample may be carry-over from other donors' samples.

The chain combines TRBV5-5 with TRBJ2-7; 7 bases match TRBD1. The CDR3 covers 15 residues. J lost 2 bases, V lost 3 bases, and 8 bases had no gene match. The germline CDR1 and CDR2 sequences are SGHKS and YYEKEE (reference sequence). CDR3 loop: CASSYRTGITYEQYF. The DNA of the CDR3 is TGTGCCAGCAGCTACCGGACAGGCATAACCTACGAGCAGTACTTC.

The chain uses TRBV4-3 and TRBJ1-6; D gene ambiguous. Germline CDR1 is LGHNA and CDR2 is YSLEER. V lost 0 bases to trimming and J lost 8 bases, with 14 bases between them. The CDR3 runs to 16 residues. CDR3 coding DNA: TGCGCCAGCAGCCAAGATGGAGGGTTTGGGGATTCACCCCTCCACTTT. This sequence encodes CASSQDGGFGDSPLHF.

The J gene is TRBJ1-1, the V gene TRBV7-8; 9 nucleotides match TRBD1. The length of the CDR3 is 15 residues. CDR1 and CDR2 (germline): SGHVS, FQNEAQ. V lost 3 bases, J lost 3 bases, and 5 bases stayed unmatched. CDR3 region: CASSFRDRVDTEAFF. CDR3 DNA: TGTGCCAGCAGCTTCCGGGACAGGGTTGACACTGAAGCTTTCTTT.

The J gene is TRBJ2-1, the V gene TRBV6-5; D might be TRBD1 (5 bases). Trimming removed 3 bases at V and 7 bases at J, with 19 bases between. This CDR3 region has 16 residues. The germline V gene encodes CDR1 MNHEY and CDR2 SVGAGI. As DNA, the CDR3 is TGTGCCAGCAGTTATGGGGCAGGGCCGGGCATAAATGAGCAGTTCTTC. Translated: CASSYGAGPGINEQFF.

The chain carries TRBV29-1 and TRBJ1-2; D remains ambiguous. Germline CDR1 reads SQVTM; CDR2 reads ANQGSEA. Trimming removed 4 bases from V and 4 bases from J, with 13 bases in between. The CDR3 covers 13 residues. CDR3 coding DNA: TGCAGCGTTGTAGAGAAGGGAGTCTATGGCTACACCTTC. It specifies CSVVEKGVYGYTF.

This chain links TRBV28 with TRBJ1-2; D unresolved. This CDR3 has 14 residues. Germline V gene data show CDR1 as MDHEN and CDR2 as SYDVKM. V was trimmed by 5 bases and J by 2 bases, leaving 12 bases between them. CDR3 loop: CASSTRPMNYGYTF. The CDR3, as DNA: TGTGCCAGCAGTACCAGACCAATGAACTATGGCTACACCTTC.

The V call is TRBV7-9, the J call TRBJ2-7; no firm D call. The length of the CDR3 is 11 residues. Trimming took 5 bases from V and 7 from J, leaving 9 bases between them. The germline gives CDR1 SEHNR, CDR2 FQNEAQ (reference sequence). DNA of the CDR3: TGTGCCAGCAGCCCTAGTCGGGAGCAGTACTTC. Residues: CASSPSREQYF. Full variable domain (outside the CDR3, taken from reference TRBV7-9 and TRBJ2-7): DTGVSQNPRHKITKRGQNVTFRCDPISEHNRLYWYRQTLGQGPEFLTYFQNEAQLEKSRLLSDRFSAERPKGSFSTLEIQRTEQGDSAMYLCASSPSREQYFGPGTRLTVT.

This rearrangement joins TRBV9 to TRBJ1-4, with D unclear. The CDR3 has 13 amino acids. Germline assignment: CDR1 SGDLS and CDR2 YYNGEE. The V gene lost 0 bases and the J gene lost 8 bases, with 8 bases spanning the gap. The CDR3, as DNA: TGTGCCAGCAGCGTAGGGGAAGGGGAAAAACTGTTTTTT. It translates to CASSVGEGEKLFF.

This chain connects TRBV7-2 to TRBJ2-1; 7 bases are a match to TRBD1. CDR3 length: 15 residues. The ends lost 4 bases at V and 14 bases at J; junction bases unmatched: 17. Per germline, CDR1 SGHTA and CDR2 FQGNSA. The CDR3 DNA reads TGTGCCAGCAGCTCCATTCCACCTCCAGGGGGTAGGAAGTTCTTC. This codes for CASSSIPPPGGRKFF. The whole variable domain, remainder taken from reference TRBV7-2 and TRBJ2-1, is GAGVSQSPSNKVTEKGKDVELRCDPISGHTALYWYRQSLGQGLEFLIYFQGNSAPDKSGLPSDRFSAERTGGSVSTLTIQRTQQEDSAVYLCASSSIPPPGGRKFFGPGTRLTVL.

The V gene is TRBV25-1, the J gene TRBJ2-1; D perhaps matches TRBD2 (5 bases). V shed 6 bases and J shed 1 base, with 13 bases lying between them. CDR1 is MGHDK and CDR2 is SYGVNS in the germline V gene. This CDR3 has 15 amino acids. The CDR3 DNA follows: TGTGCCAGCAGCGCACCGGGATCATCCTACAATGAGCAGTTCTTC. It yields the protein CASSAPGSSYNEQFF.

This clone has a handful of counts. The chain recombines TRBV4-1 with TRBJ1-3; D ambiguous. Germline V gene lookup returns CDR1 MGHRA and CDR2 YSYEKL. The germline V and J ends were trimmed by 4 bases and 6 bases, with 25 bases remaining between them. The CDR3 sequence is 18 residues long. In nucleotides, the CDR3 is TGCGCCAGCAGCCCCAGCCTCGCACCGGGTCCCAAAGTAAACACCATATATTTT. This gives the protein CASSPSLAPGPKVNTIYF.

The chain has TRBV19 and TRBJ1-2; D unresolved. Trimming cost V 5 bases and J 8 bases, with 12 bases left between them. This CDR3 region has 12 residues. The germline V gene has CDR1 LNHDA and CDR2 SQIVND (reference sequence). CDR3 in DNA: TGTGCCAGTAGTCCAACCGAGGGCGGCTACACCTTC. It specifies CASSPTEGGYTF.

The CDR3 here is CASSEGGGFFGKNIQYF. The CDR3 DNA is TGTGCCAGTAGTGAGGGAGGGGGCTTCTTTGGCAAAAACATTCAGTACTTC. V gene TRBV19 combines with J gene TRBJ2-4, with D perhaps matching TRBD1 or TRBD2 (7 bases each). V was shortened by 5 bases and J by 3 bases, with 20 bases between the two germline ends. Germline values: CDR1 LNHDA, CDR2 SQIVND (reference sequence). This CDR3 has 17 residues. Full variable domain (remainder filled in from reference TRBV19 and TRBJ2-4): DGGITQSPKYLFRKEGQNVTLSCEQNLNHDAMYWYRQDPGQGLRLIYYSQIVNDFQKGDIAEGYSVSREKKESFPLTVTSAQKNPTAFYLCASSEGGGFFGKNIQYFGAGTRLSVL.

This chain connects TRBV5-6 to TRBJ2-3; weak D call: TRBD2 (6 bases). The V end lost 0 bases, the J end lost 2 bases, and 13 bases lay between the germline ends. The length of the CDR3 is 16 residues. Germline values: CDR1 SGHDT, CDR2 YYEEEE. CDR3: CASSLVRDFTTDTQYF. The DNA of the CDR3 is TGTGCCAGCAGCTTGGTGCGGGACTTTACCACAGATACGCAGTATTTT.

This chain joins TRBV9 and TRBJ1-1, with D perhaps matching TRBD1 (6 bases). The CDR3 has 12 amino acids. V lost 4 bases and J 10 bases, leaving 14 bases between the germline ends. The V gene's germline CDR1 is SGDLS and CDR2 YYNGEE. CDR3 in amino acids: CASSPWTEGAFF. CDR3 DNA: TGTGCCAGCAGCCCTTGGACAGAAGGAGCTTTCTTT. The variable domain in full, completed from reference TRBV9 and TRBJ1-1, reads DSGVTQTPKHLITATGQRVTLRCSPRSGDLSVYWYQQSLDQGLQFLIQYYNGEERAKGNILERFSAQQFPDLHSELNLSSLELGDSALYFCASSPWTEGAFFGQGTRLTVV.

The gene calls are TRBV7-2 and TRBJ1-1; D call uncertain. CDR1 is SGHTA, CDR2 FQGNSA, per germline. CDR3 size: 11 residues. V was shortened by 2 bases and J by 2 bases, with 0 bases between the two germline ends. CDR3: CASSLNTEAFF. As DNA, the CDR3 is TGTGCCAGCAGCTTAAACACTGAAGCTTTCTTT.

The chain is built from TRBV29-1 and TRBJ1-2, with 9 bases lining up with TRBD1. The CDR3 is 11 amino acids. Trimming took 6 bases from V and 6 from J; bases not matched to a gene: 2. The V gene's germline CDR1 is SQVTM and CDR2 ANQGSEA. The CDR3 region has the DNA TGCAGCGTGGGACAGGGTCATGGCTACACCTTC. Residues: CSVGQGHGYTF.

The genes are TRBV19 and TRBJ1-2; 7 nucleotides line up with TRBD1. The CDR3 length is 14 residues. Per the germline V gene, CDR1 is LNHDA and CDR2 is SQIVND (reference sequence). The junction had 3 bases not matched to a gene; V was cut back by 3 bases and J by 2 bases. The CDR3 coding sequence is TGTGCCAGTAGTATTGGCAGGGGGAACTATGGCTACACCTTC. Translating it yields CASSIGRGNYGYTF.

The chain recombines TRBV4-1 with TRBJ2-2; weak D call: TRBD1 (5 bases). CDR1 is MGHRA, CDR2 YSYEKL, per germline. This CDR3 is built from 17 residues. The V and J ends lost 1 base and 0 bases respectively, with 12 bases between them. In DNA form, the CDR3 reads TGCGCCAGCAGCCAAGGGGGCAGGCCCCCGAACACCGGGGAGCTGTTTTTT. Translating gives CASSQGGRPPNTGELFF.

This chain links TRBV4-2 with TRBJ2-1; the D is unclear. The CDR3 spans 16 residues. Deletions cut 0 bases from V and 0 bases from J, with 9 bases between. The germline V gene encodes CDR1 LGHNA and CDR2 YNFKEQ. The CDR3 DNA follows: TGTGCCAGCAGCCAAGAGGGCACAATCTCCTACAATGAGCAGTTCTTC. The encoded protein is CASSQEGTISYNEQFF.

This clone was seen a handful of times. The V gene is TRBV6-1, the J gene TRBJ1-5, with 8 bases lining up with TRBD1. Germline assignment: CDR1 MNHNS and CDR2 SASEGT. The V segment lost 7 bases and the J segment 6 bases; nucleotides outside the gene matches: 8. This CDR3 comprises 14 residues. The DNA of the CDR3 is TGTGCCAGCACTGTCGGGCAGGGGGCTCAGCCCCAGCATTTT. It is translated as CASTVGQGAQPQHF.

This chain links TRBV18 with TRBJ2-7, with TRBD2 matching 7 bases. The germline V gene encodes CDR1 KGHSH and CDR2 LQKENI. V lost 0 bases and J lost 6; bases outside the gene matches: 8. The CDR3 runs to 15 residues. The CDR3 nucleotides read TGTGCCAGCTCACCACCGATCGGGGGGATCGGCGAGCAGTACTTC. Amino acid sequence: CASSPPIGGIGEQYF.

The chain combines TRBV9 with TRBJ2-1; 9 bases are a match to TRBD2. The V gene's germline CDR1 is SGDLS and CDR2 YYNGEE. J gave up 8 bases and V 4 bases, and 13 bases lay outside the gene matches. The CDR3 loop spans 16 amino acids. The CDR3 protein is CASSSTSSGNIDEQFF. The CDR3 DNA reads as TGTGCCAGCAGCTCCACGTCTAGCGGGAATATCGATGAGCAGTTCTTC.

The CDR3 here is CACSTRSASTDTQYF. The CDR3 bases are TGTGCCTGTTCTACCCGAAGTGCTAGCACAGATACGCAGTATTTT. The chain links TRBV30 to TRBJ2-3, with unresolved D. Germline V CDR1 and CDR2: GTSNPN, SVGIG (reference sequence). Trimming removed 6 bases at V and 0 bases at J, with 16 bases between. CDR3 length equals 15 residues.

The chain joins TRBV28 to TRBJ2-5; no reliable D call. V was clipped by 3 bases and J by 3 bases, with 11 bases between them. CDR1 and CDR2 from the germline V gene are MDHEN and SYDVKM. The CDR3 totals 14 residues. Written as DNA, the CDR3 is TGTGCCAGCAGTTTTACAGCTAGTAAAGAGACCCAGTACTTC. Protein product: CASSFTASKETQYF.

This chain uses TRBV6-5 with TRBJ2-1; TRBD1 matches at 10 bases. The trim removed 6 bases at V and 2 bases at J, leaving 4 bases unmatched. CDR1 and CDR2 (germline): MNHEY, SVGAGI. CDR3 size: 15 residues. Here the CDR3 reads CASSIDRGPYNEQFF. Written as DNA, the CDR3 is TGTGCCAGCAGCATCGACAGGGGGCCCTACAATGAGCAGTTCTTC.

The gene calls are TRBV5-1 and TRBJ2-1; D might be TRBD2 (7 bases). CDR3 length: 16 residues. Trimming shortened V by 4 bases and J by 7 bases, and 21 bases separated the two germline ends. Germline V gives CDR1 SGHRS, CDR2 YFSETQ. In nucleotides, the CDR3 is TGCGCCAGCAGCATTGGACAGCCCAGCGGGGTGAATGAGCAGTTCTTC. This gives the protein CASSIGQPSGVNEQFF.